The rows below give T cell receptor beta chains drawn from one sample of a study of vaccination effects on CD4 cells after COVID-19. The repertoire was sequenced with immunoSEQ multiplex PCR; TCRdb's copy has only in-frame clones and lacks some. This sample has 24,000 or so clones, with approximately 69% found just once. These receptors' antigens are unknown. This sample comprised CD4+ T cells from PBMCs cultured with SARS-CoV-2 spike peptides, obtained before COVID-19 vaccination. These receptors were collected from a human donor who had a prior SARS-CoV-2 infection. The CDR3 runs from the conserved cysteine through the conserved F or W. The D gene is left open where the match is weak. Clone size is given for some rows only: seen once, a few or many times, or a class if the clone is expanded.

j_call d_call v_call clone_size cdr3_length cdr3_nt cdr3_aa
TRBJ2-2 TRBD2 TRBV5-1 . 17 TGCGCCAGCAATCCGGCCCAACTAGCGGCCAACACCGGGGAGCTGTTTTTT CASNPAQLAANTGELFF
TRBJ2-7 . TRBV20-1 few 11 TGCAGTGCCCCGGTTACCTACGAGCAGTACTTC CSAPVTYEQYF
TRBJ1-4 . TRBV5-7 . 14 TGTGCCAGCAGCTTGGTATGGGAGTTTGAAAAACTGTTTTTT CASSLVWEFEKLFF
TRBJ2-3 TRBD2 TRBV19 . 17 TGTGCCAGTAGTGAAGTTTCGGCTAGCGGGGGGGGAGATACGCAGTATTTT CASSEVSASGGGDTQYF
TRBJ1-2 TRBD1 TRBV5-4 . 15 TGTGCCAGCAACGGACAGGGGGCCCAGGCAACCGGCTACACCTTC CASNGQGAQATGYTF
TRBJ1-1 . TRBV9 few 16 TGTGCCAGCAGCACAAAGAGGGACACCTCGTGGACTGAAGCTTTCTTT CASSTKRDTSWTEAFF
TRBJ2-3 . TRBV9 . 14 TGTGCCAGCAGCGTCAGCTCCAGCACAGATACGCAGTATTTT CASSVSSSTDTQYF
TRBJ1-1 TRBD1 TRBV2 . 14 TGTGCCAGCAACTCAGGGGGCCTGAACACTGAAGCTTTCTTT CASNSGGLNTEAFF
TRBJ2-7 TRBD2 TRBV6-2/TRBV6-3 . 16 TGTGCCAGCAGTTACTCGACTAGCGGGAGCTCCTACGAGCAGTACTTC CASSYSTSGSSYEQYF
TRBJ2-7 . TRBV5-1 . 14 TGCGCCAGCAGCCCGACTACTGGCTCCTACGAGCAGTACTTC CASSPTTGSYEQYF
TRBJ2-7 . TRBV7-9 . 14 TGTGCCAGCAGCATCGGGGGTAGCTCCTACGAGCAGTACTTC CASSIGGSSYEQYF
TRBJ2-2 . TRBV7-9 . 14 TGTGCCAGCAGCTCCAGGGGTTCCACCGGGGAGCTGTTTTTT CASSSRGSTGELFF
TRBJ1-2 . TRBV18 . 13 TGTGCCAGCTCACCGGGACCTAACTATGGCTACACCTTC CASSPGPNYGYTF
TRBJ2-5 TRBD1 TRBV24-1 . 15 TGTGCCACCAGTGATAGGACAGGGTACCAAGAGACCCAGTACTTC CATSDRTGYQETQYF
TRBJ2-3 . TRBV19 few 13 TGTGCCAGTAGTATAGAGGTCACAGATACGCAGTATTTT CASSIEVTDTQYF
TRBJ1-2 TRBD1 TRBV5-1 . 14 TGCGCCAGCAGCACCGGACAGGTGTTGGGTGGCTACACCTTC CASSTGQVLGGYTF
TRBJ1-1 TRBD1 TRBV19 . 14 TGTGCCAGTAGTTCCGGACAGGTGAACACTGAAGCTTTCTTT CASSSGQVNTEAFF
TRBJ1-1 . TRBV12-3/TRBV12-4 . 12 TGTGCCAGCAGGCCCCGGGACGTTGAAGCTTTCTTT CASRPRDVEAFF
TRBJ1-5 . TRBV19 . 13 TGTGCCAGTAGTATGGATCGCAATCAGCCCCAGCATTTT CASSMDRNQPQHF
TRBJ2-3 . TRBV5-1 . 15 TGCGCCAGCAGCTTGTACGGCCCCCAGACAGATACGCAGTATTTT CASSLYGPQTDTQYF
TRBJ2-5 TRBD2 TRBV5-4 . 19 TGTGCCAGCAGCCGGACCGGGACAGGGACTAGCGGGATAGAAGAGACCCAGTACTTC CASSRTGTGTSGIEETQYF
TRBJ2-7 TRBD2 TRBV7-2 . 17 TGTGCCAGCAGCTTGATTTTTGGACGGACTAGCTCCTACGAGCAGTACTTC CASSLIFGRTSSYEQYF
TRBJ1-5 . TRBV7-9 . 14 TGTGCCAGCAGCCCCAGTGGAGGGGATCAGCCCCAGCATTTT CASSPSGGDQPQHF
TRBJ1-2 . TRBV19 once 16 TGTGCCAGTAGTCCTCCCGGGGCAGGGCCGAGCTATGGCTACACCTTC CASSPPGAGPSYGYTF
TRBJ1-4 TRBD1 TRBV7-8 . 17 TGTGCCAGCAGCTTAGCGTGGACAGGGACAACTAATGAAAAACTGTTTTTT CASSLAWTGTTNEKLFF
TRBJ1-2 . TRBV3-1/TRBV3-2 . 14 TGTGCCAGCAGCCATACAGCGACAGGCCGTGGCTACACCTTC CASSHTATGRGYTF
TRBJ2-3 . TRBV18 . 14 TGTGCCAGCTCACCACAGGAGGGCGCAGATACGCAGTATTTT CASSPQEGADTQYF
TRBJ2-7 . TRBV9 few 14 TGTGCCAGCAGCGTACTGCCGGACTTCTACGAGCAGTACTTC CASSVLPDFYEQYF
TRBJ2-3 . TRBV5-8 . 15 TGTGCCAGCAGTCAGTTCTACATGAGCACAGATACGCAGTATTTT CASSQFYMSTDTQYF
TRBJ2-3 . TRBV12-3/TRBV12-4 . 12 TGTGCCAGCAGTGTGGGTCCGTATACGCAGTATTTT CASSVGPYTQYF
TRBJ1-2 . TRBV4-1 . 14 TGCGCCAGCAGCCAAGCCGGAGTTTACTATGGCTACACCTTC CASSQAGVYYGYTF
TRBJ1-5 . TRBV7-9 . 15 TGTGCCAGCAGCTTAGCGGTGGGGGCGAATCAGCCCCAGCATTTT CASSLAVGANQPQHF